The T cell receptor (beta chain) under discussion was sequenced for a study of cytomegalovirus exposure and HLA in healthy donors (dated by TCRdb to 2016 to 2017). As for the study more broadly: An earlier analysis of fewer than 750 of the donors reported 250 to 350 Gb of sequence data and some 110 million unique TCR beta sequences obtained from some 200 million T cells. About 330 gigabases of sequencing data and 70 million to 95 million unique TCR sequences made up an early release that covered several hundred HLA-typed donors. Of the roughly 400 genotyped donors, over 70% fell in the genetic ancestry cluster associated with self-reported Caucasian donors. The study aimed to test whether signatures of past pathogen exposure could be identified by cataloging public T cell receptors. The study profiled the T cell repertoires of some 610 subjects by immunosequencing and related them to cytomegalovirus serostatus. In addition to the first cohort of roughly 700 subjects, a separate validation cohort of 120 different subjects was used. High-throughput TCR immunosequencing, statistical association of individual TCRs with disease status, and machine learning were combined to predict cytomegalovirus infection status. In a later analysis, previously published TCR beta repertoires from 666 donors were re-analyzed and high-resolution HLA genotyping was added so that TCR occurrence patterns could be studied. Rather than drawing on any new phenotypic data, the later analysis identified candidate immune exposures from TCR beta sequences and the way those sequences occurred across donors. An earlier analysis of approximately 640 of the donors applied high-throughput TCR beta sequencing to assess whether each TCR beta V gene segment acted as functional or pseudogenic. Donor age, sex, ethnicity and CMV serostatus were collected together with the repertoire data. A later genetic analysis took genome-wide SNP genotypes for about 55% of the 666 donors and used that subset as a discovery cohort. Every repertoire in the discovery cohort had been generated on one and the same sequencing platform. HLA typing covered class I and class II loci at four-digit resolution. Typing coverage differed by locus: A, B, C, DRB1 and DQB1 were typed in about 620-630 donors, DQA1 in 500 to 550, DPA1 in around 600, and DPB1 in 450 to 490. Because of strong linkage in the cohort, roughly five DR-DQ haplotypes were treated as single units for association and clustering. Among around 400 genotyped donors of the cohort, an average of about 240,000 unique TCR beta nucleotide sequences were sequenced per donor, approximately 20% of them non-productive.

Library generation was performed with the immunoSEQ multiplex PCR assay. The multiplex PCR relied on a mix of 60 forward primers for TCR Vbeta segments and 13 reverse primers for TCR Jbeta segments. Amplification of the CDR3 region of rearranged TCR beta genes was performed with a multiplex PCR assay on genomic DNA. The Illumina HiSeq System was used to sequence the amplified TCR beta libraries as 87-base-pair reads. Processing in the source paper ran as follows. Across the 666 repertoires, a later analysis counted roughly 77 million unique TCR beta chains, 9.5 million to 12 million of which were shared by at least two donors. Raw reads were error-corrected and collapsed into unique sequences with a nearest-neighbor algorithm that merged closely related sequences to remove PCR and sequencing errors. CDR3 sequences were aligned to IMGT reference sequences to assign V, D and J gene segments. For a sequence to be retained, a match of at least six nucleotides to both a V gene segment and a J gene segment was required. A rearrangement counted as productive if the CDR3 had no stop codons and remained in frame with V and J, and every other rearrangement counted as non-productive. Following IMGT convention, CDR3 was defined as the stretch from the second conserved V-encoded cysteine up to the conserved J-encoded phenylalanine. Sequences without an unambiguous match to a single V gene segment were excluded from the earlier analysis of 587 of the donors. An earlier analysis of some 610 of the donors called V segments functional above 56.7% productive rearrangements and segregating when the between-donor standard deviation exceeded 5%. A statistical classification framework was built for diagnosing cytomegalovirus status from the catalog of TCR beta chain sequences. In a later analysis, TCR nucleotide sequences were compared against IMGT/GENE-DB human TR gene sequences so that V and J genes could be assigned. In a later analysis, CDR3 sequences and most-parsimonious VDJ recombination scenarios were assigned using the TCRdist pipeline. In a later analysis, each TCR beta chain was defined by its CDR3 amino acid sequence together with its V-gene family, and reads lacking a unique V-gene family were excluded. A later analysis removed 500 to 600 highly shared, low-generation-probability nucleotide sequences to deal with suspected cross-contamination and a sequencing artifact. A later analysis calculated a clonal expansion index for each public chain from normalized within-repertoire ranks of inferred template counts. In a later analysis, generation probabilities were computed with a VDJ recombination model fitted to out-of-frame rearrangements, and the resulting probabilities were checked against IGoR. Hypergeometric tests were used in a later analysis to score TCR-TCR, TCR-HLA and TCR-CMV co-occurrence, with a repertoire-size bias correction applied to the TCR pairs. False discovery rates were estimated in a later analysis by permuting HLA or CMV assignments 20 times. In a later analysis, co-occurring TCRs were grouped with DBSCAN, and TCRdist sequence similarity was added when clustering was performed within HLA-allele-positive subsets. Repertoires with fewer than 30,000 or more than 120,000 public chains were left out of co-occurrence clustering, as were about 5 repertoires with anomalous nucleotide sharing. TCRdb re-hosts the immuneACCESS table, in-frame sequences only. Its copies lack some clones; in the studies checked, an unresolved V gene accounts for under half of them, and the cause for the rest is not known. Clone size and V and J calls were adopted from that table, with D and trimming inferred from the DNA. For this sample there are 70,000 to 100,000 clones; around 82% appear just once. The ten largest clones capture 2% to 2.5% of the sample.

The cohort comprised fewer than 750 healthy bone marrow donors. All cohort members were sampled while nominally healthy, although unrecorded immune exposures were likely present. The donor tested CMV seronegative and was one of the 352 seronegative cohort members. A peripheral blood sample was collected from each donor, and TCR beta sequencing was performed on peripheral blood mononuclear cells. The Qiagen DNeasy Blood Extraction Kit was used to extract genomic DNA from the blood cell samples. About this clone: Its antigen target is currently unknown. Base quality data are lacking; no much larger clone is found one base away.

Overall study results and their limits: HLA typing was unavailable for some donors at each locus, so association tests used only the typed subset. In a later genetic analysis, a missense DCLRE1C variant was associated with V-gene and J-gene trimming of TCR beta chains, and the association was replicated in an independent cohort. When HLA alleles, especially DR and DQ, strongly co-occurred, attributing TCR associations to individual alleles was difficult. Compared with equally common non-associated chains, HLA-associated TCR beta chains in a later analysis were more clonally expanded and had lower generation probabilities. Across donors, most TCR sequences were observed very rarely, whereas some public TCRs were present in many individuals. A further reported finding was that TCR beta sequences accurately predicted the HLA-A and HLA-B alleles for most subjects in the first cohort. Sequencing depth was assumed to be roughly uniform across donors in the presence/absence analyses, though that assumption may not hold. The study gave a list of some 150 TCR beta chains associated with cytomegalovirus. In this cohort, only TCR beta chains were sequenced, and detectable features were limited by the absence of alpha or paired-chain data. Because counts were too low, seventeen rarely observed V segments, including chromosome 9 orphons, were left out of the earlier analysis of a few hundred of the donors. In an earlier analysis of more than 450 of the donors, most TCR beta V segments were observed in productive rearrangements about 87% or about 30% of the time, broadly matching IMGT annotations. At a false discovery rate of 0.05, a later analysis linked under 20,000 TCR beta sequences to specific HLA alleles. A cluster of highly shared sequence variants was judged likely to represent a technical artifact of the sequencing pipeline. For the cohort, immune exposure information was limited to CMV serostatus. The classifier was reported to diagnose cytomegalovirus status with high specificity and sensitivity in both the original cohort and the validation cohort. A later analysis reported that several top co-occurrence clusters appeared linked to parvovirus B19, influenza, CMV and Epstein-Barr virus. A later analysis found that most CMV-associated TCR beta chains appeared HLA-restricted, with HLA associations seemingly driven largely by CMV exposure. In vitro tests confirmed that a few of the cytomegalovirus-associated TCR beta chains recognize cytomegalovirus antigens. Correlated functional status among segregating V segments might be attributable to linkage disequilibrium, but an unknown experimental factor could not be ruled out. The authors suggested that the approach could potentially be extended to other disease states and immunological phenotypes. Compared with the approximately 720-donor mean, donors in an Asian-associated ancestry cluster had fewer N-insertions in productive TCRs, according to a later genetic analysis. In a later analysis, TCR association rates were found to vary across HLA loci, with the most associated TCRs seen for DRB1 alleles and the fewest for HLA-C alleles.

This clonotype was sampled from a man aged 18 to 30 in good health and CMV-seronegative. The sequenced sample consisted of PBMCs.

The CDR3 protein: CASSLASARYGYTF. The DNA sequence is as follows: TGTGCCAGCAGCTTGGCCTCGGCGAGGTATGGCTACACCTTC. This chain joins TRBV5-6 to TRBJ1-2; no D gene is confidently identified. Trimming at the junction amounts to 0 bases on V and 5 bases on J, and the germline ends lie 11 bases apart. The germline V gene encodes CDR1 SGHDT and CDR2 YYEEEE. The cysteine opens and the phenylalanine closes a CDR3 of 14 amino acids. This entry keeps only the CDR3 DNA: 42 bases, framed from base 1.